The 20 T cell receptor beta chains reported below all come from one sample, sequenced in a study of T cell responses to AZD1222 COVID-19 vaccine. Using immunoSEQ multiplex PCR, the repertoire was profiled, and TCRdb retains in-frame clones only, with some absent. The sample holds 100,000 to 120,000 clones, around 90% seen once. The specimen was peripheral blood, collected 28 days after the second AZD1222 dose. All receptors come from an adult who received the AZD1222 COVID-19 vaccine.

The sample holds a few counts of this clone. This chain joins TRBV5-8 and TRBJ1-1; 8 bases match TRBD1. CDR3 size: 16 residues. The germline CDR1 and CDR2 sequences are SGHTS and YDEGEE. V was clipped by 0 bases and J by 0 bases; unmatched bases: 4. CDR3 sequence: CASSLVGRGLNTEAFF. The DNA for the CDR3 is TGTGCCAGCAGCTTGGTCGGCAGGGGGCTGAACACTGAAGCTTTCTTT.

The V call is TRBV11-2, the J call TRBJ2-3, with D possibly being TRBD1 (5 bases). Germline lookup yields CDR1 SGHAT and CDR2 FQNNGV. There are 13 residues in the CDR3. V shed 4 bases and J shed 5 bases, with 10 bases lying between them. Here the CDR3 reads CASSSTVLDTQYF. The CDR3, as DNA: TGTGCCAGCAGCTCGACAGTTTTAGATACGCAGTATTTT.

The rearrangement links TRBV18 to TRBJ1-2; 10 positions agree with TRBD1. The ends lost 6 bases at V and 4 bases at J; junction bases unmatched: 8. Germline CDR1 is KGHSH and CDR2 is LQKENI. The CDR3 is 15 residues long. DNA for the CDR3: TGTGCCAGCTCCGGGCGGGACAGGGGAATCTATGGCTACACCTTC. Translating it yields CASSGRDRGIYGYTF.

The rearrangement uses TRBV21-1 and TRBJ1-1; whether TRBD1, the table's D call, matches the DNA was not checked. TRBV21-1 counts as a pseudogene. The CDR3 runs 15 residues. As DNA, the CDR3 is TGTGCCAGCAGCAATAGACAGCTTCTGAACACTGAAGCTTTCTTT. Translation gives CASSNRQLLNTEAFF.

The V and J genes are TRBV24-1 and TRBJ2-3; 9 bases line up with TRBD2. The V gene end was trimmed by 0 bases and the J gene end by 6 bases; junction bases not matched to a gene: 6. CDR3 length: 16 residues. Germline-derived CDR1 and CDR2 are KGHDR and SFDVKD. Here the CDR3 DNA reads TGTGCCACCAGTGATTTGCCGCGGGAGGGGCTGGATACGCAGTATTTT. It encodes CATSDLPREGLDTQYF.

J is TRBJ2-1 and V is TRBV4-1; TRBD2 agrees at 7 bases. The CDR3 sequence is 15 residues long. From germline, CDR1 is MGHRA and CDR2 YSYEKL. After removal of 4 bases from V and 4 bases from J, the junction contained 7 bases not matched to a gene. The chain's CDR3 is CASSLQRDGYNEQFF. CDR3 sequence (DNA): TGCGCCAGCAGCCTGCAGCGGGACGGGTACAATGAGCAGTTCTTC.

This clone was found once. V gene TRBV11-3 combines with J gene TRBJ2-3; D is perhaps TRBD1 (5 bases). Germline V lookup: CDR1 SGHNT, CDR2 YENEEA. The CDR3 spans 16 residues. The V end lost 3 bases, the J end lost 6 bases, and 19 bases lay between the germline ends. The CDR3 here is CASSFPWGQNRDTQYF. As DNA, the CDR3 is TGTGCCAGCAGCTTCCCTTGGGGCCAAAACAGGGATACGCAGTATTTT.

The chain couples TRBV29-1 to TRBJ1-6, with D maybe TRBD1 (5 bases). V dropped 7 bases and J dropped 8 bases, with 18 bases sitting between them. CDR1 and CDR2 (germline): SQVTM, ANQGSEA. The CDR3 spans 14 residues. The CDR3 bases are TGCAGCGCTGGGACCGGGAGAGGTGATTCACCCCTCCACTTT. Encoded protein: CSAGTGRGDSPLHF.

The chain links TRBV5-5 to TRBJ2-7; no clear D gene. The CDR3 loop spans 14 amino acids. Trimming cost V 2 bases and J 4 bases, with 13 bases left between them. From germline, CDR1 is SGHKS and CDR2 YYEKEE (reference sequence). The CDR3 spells CASSFAPETYEQYF. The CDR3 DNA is TGTGCCAGCAGCTTCGCGCCAGAAACGTACGAGCAGTACTTC.

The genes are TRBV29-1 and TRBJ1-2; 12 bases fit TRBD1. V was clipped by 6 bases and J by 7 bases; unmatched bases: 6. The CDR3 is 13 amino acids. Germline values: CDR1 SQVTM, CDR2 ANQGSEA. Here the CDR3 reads CSVPGQGALGYTF. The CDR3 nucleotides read TGCAGCGTCCCGGGACAGGGGGCGCTTGGCTACACCTTC.

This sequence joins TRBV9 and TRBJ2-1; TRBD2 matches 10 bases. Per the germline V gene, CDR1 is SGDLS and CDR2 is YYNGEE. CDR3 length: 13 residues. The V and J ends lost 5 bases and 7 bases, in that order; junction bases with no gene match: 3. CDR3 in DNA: TGTGCCAGCAGAGCTAGCGGGGGTAATGAGCAGTTCTTC. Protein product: CASRASGGNEQFF.

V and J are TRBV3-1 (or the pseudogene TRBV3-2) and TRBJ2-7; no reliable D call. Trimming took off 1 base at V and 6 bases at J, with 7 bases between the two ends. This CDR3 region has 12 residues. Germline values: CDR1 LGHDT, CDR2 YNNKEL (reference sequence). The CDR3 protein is CASSQGEGEQYF. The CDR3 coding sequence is TGTGCCAGCAGCCAAGGGGAAGGCGAGCAGTACTTC.

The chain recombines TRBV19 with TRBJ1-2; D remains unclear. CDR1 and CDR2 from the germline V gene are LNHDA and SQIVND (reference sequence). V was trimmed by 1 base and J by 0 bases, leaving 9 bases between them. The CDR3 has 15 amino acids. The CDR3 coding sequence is TGTGCCAGTAGTATAGCAGCACTTACTAACTATGGCTACACCTTC. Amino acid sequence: CASSIAALTNYGYTF.

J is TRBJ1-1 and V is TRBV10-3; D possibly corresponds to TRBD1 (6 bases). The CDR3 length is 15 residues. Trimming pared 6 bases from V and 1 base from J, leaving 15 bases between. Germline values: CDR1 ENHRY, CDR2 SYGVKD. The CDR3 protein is CAIRRTADTNTEAFF. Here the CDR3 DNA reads TGTGCCATCAGACGGACAGCCGATACGAACACTGAAGCTTTCTTT.

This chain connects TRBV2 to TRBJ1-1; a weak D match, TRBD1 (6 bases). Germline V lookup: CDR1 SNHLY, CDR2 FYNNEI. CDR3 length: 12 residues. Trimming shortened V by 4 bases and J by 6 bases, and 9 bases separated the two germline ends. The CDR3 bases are TGTGCCAGCAGTGCACAGGGCGCTGAAGCTTTCTTT. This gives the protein CASSAQGAEAFF.

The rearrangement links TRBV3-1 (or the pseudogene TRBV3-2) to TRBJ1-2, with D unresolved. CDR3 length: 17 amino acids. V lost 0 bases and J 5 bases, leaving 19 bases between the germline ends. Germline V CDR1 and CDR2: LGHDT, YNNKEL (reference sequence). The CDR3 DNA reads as TGTGCCAGCAGCCAAGAGGGAAGTTTCGGAAAAGGGTATGGCTACACCTTC. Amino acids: CASSQEGSFGKGYGYTF.

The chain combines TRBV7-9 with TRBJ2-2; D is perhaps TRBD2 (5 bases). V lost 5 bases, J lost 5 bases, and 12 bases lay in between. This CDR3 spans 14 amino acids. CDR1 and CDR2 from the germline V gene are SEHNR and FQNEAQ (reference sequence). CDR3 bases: TGTGCCAGCAGCCCCCCGTCGGGAACCGGGGAGCTGTTTTTT. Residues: CASSPPSGTGELFF.

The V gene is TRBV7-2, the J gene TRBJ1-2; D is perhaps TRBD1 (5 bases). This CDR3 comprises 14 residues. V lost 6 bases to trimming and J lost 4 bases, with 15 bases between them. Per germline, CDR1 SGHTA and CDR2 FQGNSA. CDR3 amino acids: CASRTQGFFYGYTF. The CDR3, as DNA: TGTGCCAGCAGGACGCAGGGTTTCTTCTATGGCTACACCTTC.

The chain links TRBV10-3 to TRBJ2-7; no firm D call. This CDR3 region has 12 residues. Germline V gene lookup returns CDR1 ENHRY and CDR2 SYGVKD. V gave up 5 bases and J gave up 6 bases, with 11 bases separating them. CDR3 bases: TGTGCCATCAGTACCCCACCCTCCGAGCAGTACTTC. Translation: CAISTPPSEQYF.

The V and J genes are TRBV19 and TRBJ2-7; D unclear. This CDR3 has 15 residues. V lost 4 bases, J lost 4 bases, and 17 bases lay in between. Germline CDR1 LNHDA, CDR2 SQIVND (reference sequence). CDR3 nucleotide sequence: TGTGCCAGTAGTAACATGGCATCGGTAGAGTACGAGCAGTACTTC. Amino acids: CASSNMASVEYEQYF.